The following is a TCR beta chain sequence with its context. The target of this receptor is not known. No much larger clonotype is one base removed from it; base qualities were not supplied. This sample stems from a study of T cell responses to AZD1222 COVID-19 vaccine (dated by TCRdb to the early 2020s). Broadly, across the study: AZD1222 recipients with second doses at about 4 weeks or about 12 weeks were pooled, because spike-specific TCR depth and breadth did not differ between schedules. A total of more than 230 trial participants underwent TCR sequencing, of whom approximately 200 had received two doses of AZD1222 and 26 had received two doses of the MenACWY control vaccine. Trial participants were enrolled into age subgroups of 18-55, 56-69 and 70-plus years, which contained about 150, 28 and 57 TCR-sequenced participants, respectively.

The study at large found these results: Epitopes outside the regions mutated in the B.1.351 and B.1.1.7 variants were reportedly recognized by nearly half of the unique spike-specific TCRs. No day 14 peak-response samples were available, so repertoires were characterized only after the peak T cell response. CD4 TCRs associated with the vaccine covered the entire spike protein, and the dominant responses were in regions 160-218 and 743-854. Participants were mostly white British, with more females than males. The authors suggested clonal diversity may have been underestimated. The 56-69-year group was small, and its depth increase did not reach significance, likely because of low power. A significant rise in spike-specific TCR breadth and depth was observed after two AZD1222 doses relative to day 0 and relative to MenACWY recipients. Conclusions about previously exposed vaccinees were limited because only six AZD1222 recipients were SARS-CoV-2 seropositive at baseline.

What this sample's time point label stands for: baseline before first vaccination. Vaccinee samples came from UK trials COV001 and COV002, including a single-blind randomized controlled phase 2/3 trial of AZD1222 (ChAdOx1 nCoV-19) in healthy adults. For TCRbeta chain sequencing, PBMC samples were collected from trial participants at day 0 and at day 28 after the second dose. The CDR3 regions of human TCRbeta chains were subjected to immunosequencing. Regarding the original processing steps: TCRs in the repertoires were compared against a reference library of SARS-CoV-2-specific TCRs that had been generated with the MIRA antigen-specificity platform. Breadth was defined as the fraction of unique TCRs that were SARS-CoV-2-associated, and depth was defined as the fraction of total T cells that were SARS-CoV-2-associated. Using the MIRA data, each spike-specific TCR was assigned both to the spike region to which the TCR was reactive and to a CD4 or CD8 class. Log10-transformed breadth and depth values were compared by one-way ANOVA with Sidak's multiple comparisons tests. In TCRdb, the immuneACCESS table is reduced to in-frame sequences with V and J assigned. These tables do not hold every clone; where another copy was compared, an unresolved V gene accounts for under half, and the others remain unexplained. V, J and clone size derive from that table, while D and trimming were established from the DNA sequence. The sample contains more than 85,000 clones, 70% to 90% of them found a single time. Roughly a sixth of the sample is taken by the ten largest.

The TCR was taken from an adult in good health. Sequencing used peripheral blood, obtained on day 0 of AZD1222 vaccination.

The nucleotides read TGTGCCAGCAGTTCCCCGGGCAGGGTCGCGCAGTTCTTC. The encoded protein is CASSSPGRVAQFF. Here the chain combines TRBV28 and TRBJ2-1; TRBD1 might be the D gene, on 5 matching bases. Based on the germline V gene, the CDR1 and CDR2 sequences are MDHEN and SYDVKM. The V end loses 4 bases and the J end loses 12 bases, and a stretch of 16 bases separates them. The CDR3 runs 13 amino acids, cysteine and phenylalanine included. Of all the DNA, just the CDR3 is kept, 39 bases in frame from base 1.